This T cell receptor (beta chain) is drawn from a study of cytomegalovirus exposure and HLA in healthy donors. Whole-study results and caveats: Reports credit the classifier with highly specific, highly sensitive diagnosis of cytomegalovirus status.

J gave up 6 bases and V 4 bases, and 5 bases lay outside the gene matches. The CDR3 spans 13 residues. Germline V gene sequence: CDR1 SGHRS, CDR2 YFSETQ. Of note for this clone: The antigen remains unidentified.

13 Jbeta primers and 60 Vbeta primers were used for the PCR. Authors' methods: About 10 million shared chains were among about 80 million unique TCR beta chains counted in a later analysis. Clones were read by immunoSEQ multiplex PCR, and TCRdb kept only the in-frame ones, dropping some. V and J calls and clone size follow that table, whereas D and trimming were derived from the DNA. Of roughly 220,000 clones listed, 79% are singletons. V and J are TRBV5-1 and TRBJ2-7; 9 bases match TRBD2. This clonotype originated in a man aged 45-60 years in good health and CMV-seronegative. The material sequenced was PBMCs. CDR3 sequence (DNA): TGCGCCAGCAGCAAGGGACTAGCCGTCGAGCAGTACTTC. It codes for CASSKGLAVEQYF. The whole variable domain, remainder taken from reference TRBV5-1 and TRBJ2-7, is KAGVTQTPRYLIKTRGQQVTLSCSPISGHRSVSWYQQTPGQGLQFLFEYFSETQRNKGNFPGRFSGRQFSNSRSEMNVSTLELGDSALYLCASSKGLAVEQYFGPGTRLTVT.